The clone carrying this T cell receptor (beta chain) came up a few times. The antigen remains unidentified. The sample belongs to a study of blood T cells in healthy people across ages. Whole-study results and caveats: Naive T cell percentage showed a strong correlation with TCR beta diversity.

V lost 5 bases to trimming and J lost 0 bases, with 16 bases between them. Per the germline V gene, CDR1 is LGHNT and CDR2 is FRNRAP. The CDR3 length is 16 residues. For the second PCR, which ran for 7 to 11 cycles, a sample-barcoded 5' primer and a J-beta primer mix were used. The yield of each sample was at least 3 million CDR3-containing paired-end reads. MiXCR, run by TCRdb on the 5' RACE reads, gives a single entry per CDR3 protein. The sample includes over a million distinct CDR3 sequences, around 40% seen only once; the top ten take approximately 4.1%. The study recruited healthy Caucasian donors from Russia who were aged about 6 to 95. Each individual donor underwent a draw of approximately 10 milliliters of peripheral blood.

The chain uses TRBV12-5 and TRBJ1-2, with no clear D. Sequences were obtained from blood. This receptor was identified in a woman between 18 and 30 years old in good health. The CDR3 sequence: CASGPPLAGANYGYTF. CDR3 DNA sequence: TGTGCTAGTGGTCCCCCTTTAGCCGGGGCTAACTATGGCTACACCTTC.